The 9 T cell receptor beta chains in this list originate from one sample, sequenced in a study of cytomegalovirus exposure and HLA in healthy donors (dated by TCRdb to about 2017). The library was obtained by the immunoSEQ multiplex PCR assay. For the multiplex PCR, a mixture combining 60 forward primers for TCR Vbeta segments and 13 reverse primers for TCR Jbeta segments was used. As stored in TCRdb, this immuneACCESS dataset retains in-frame rearrangements with V and J assigned. A fraction of the clones does not appear; measured against another copy, unresolved V genes explain less than half of the discrepancy, and the remainder lacks a known reason. Recorded for this sample are about 180,000 clones; about 85% of them occurred a single time. The ten largest clones add up to 1.4% of the sample. The sequencing sample was made of PBMCs. These receptors all come from a girl between 10 and 17 years old in good health and CMV-seropositive.

The gene calls are TRBV5-6 and TRBJ1-1; TRBD1 matches 8 bases. V lost 5 bases and J lost 6; bases outside the gene matches: 9. The V gene's germline CDR1 is SGHDT and CDR2 YYEEEE. The CDR3 covers 14 residues. In DNA form, the CDR3 reads TGTGCCAGCAGTACAGGGGGGCTCCGAGCTGAAGCTTTCTTT. It codes for CASSTGGLRAEAFF.

This clone occurred once. This chain connects TRBV13 to TRBJ1-1; 7 positions match TRBD1. The CDR3 loop spans 14 amino acids. J lost 2 bases, V lost 2 bases, and 2 bases had no gene match. Germline CDR1 and CDR2: PRHDT and FYEKMQ (reference sequence). CDR3 coding DNA: TGTGCCAGCAGCTTACAGGGGGGAAACACTGAAGCTTTCTTT. This translates into CASSLQGGNTEAFF.

The chain employs TRBV6-1 and TRBJ1-2, with 8 bases lining up with TRBD1. The J segment lost 8 bases and the V segment lost 4 bases, leaving 6 bases of the junction unmatched. Germline CDR1 and CDR2: MNHNS and SASEGT. The CDR3 covers 13 residues. The CDR3 loop reads CASSGTTGAGYTF. As DNA, the CDR3 is TGTGCCAGCAGTGGTACGACAGGGGCCGGCTACACCTTC.

This chain connects TRBV10-3 to TRBJ2-7; D might be TRBD2 (5 bases). The CDR3 has 12 amino acids. Trimming removed 8 bases at V and 5 bases at J, with 13 bases between. The germline V gene encodes CDR1 ENHRY and CDR2 SYGVKD. In DNA, the CDR3 is TGTGCCATCCGGGGTCTGCCCGACGAGCAGTACTTC. As protein: CAIRGLPDEQYF.

This chain connects TRBV10-3 to TRBJ2-1; 10 bases are a match to TRBD1. V trimming: 5 bases; J trimming: 8 bases; junction bases outside the gene matches: 6. This CDR3 is 14 amino acids long. Germline CDR1 reads ENHRY; CDR2 reads SYGVKD. CDR3 residues: CAISPGQGTDEQFF. The DNA for the CDR3 is TGTGCCATCAGTCCGGGACAGGGGACCGATGAGCAGTTCTTC.

As to this clone: Relative to the germline gene, one junction end is altered; a read error may explain this. V and J are TRBV6-1 and TRBJ2-3; 7 bases are a match to TRBD1. There are 13 residues in the CDR3. Per the germline V gene, CDR1 is MNHNS and CDR2 is SASEGT. The CDR3 here is CASTFGRQGVEDF. CDR3 DNA sequence: TGTGCCAGCACCTTCGGACGGCAGGGGGTAGAGGATTTT.

The chain recombines TRBV5-1 with TRBJ2-1; maybe TRBD2 (6 bases). CDR1 and CDR2 (germline): SGHRS, YFSETQ. The V gene lost 0 bases and the J gene lost 2 bases, with 12 bases spanning the gap. The length of the CDR3 is 16 residues. CDR3 coding DNA: TGCGCCAGCAGCTTGGTGGGGACTTCCGCCTACAATGAGCAGTTCTTC. This codes for CASSLVGTSAYNEQFF.

The CDR3 reads CAWSVERGGPNQPQHF. In nucleotides, the CDR3 is TGTGCCTGGAGTGTAGAGCGTGGCGGCCCCAATCAGCCCCAGCATTTT. V gene TRBV30 combines with J gene TRBJ1-5, with D hard to call. V lost 0 bases and J 3 bases, leaving 15 bases between the germline ends. This CDR3 is 16 amino acids long. Germline V lookup: CDR1 GTSNPN, CDR2 SVGIG (reference sequence).

J is TRBJ2-7 and V is TRBV7-6; D is possibly TRBD2 (5 bases). The CDR3 extends over 13 amino acids. Germline assignment: CDR1 SGHVS and CDR2 FNYEAQ. The ends were cut back, 2 bases at V and 5 bases at J, with 10 bases in the middle. The CDR3 protein is CASSLSPGNEQYF. CDR3 bases: TGTGCCAGCAGCTTATCCCCGGGGAACGAGCAGTACTTC.